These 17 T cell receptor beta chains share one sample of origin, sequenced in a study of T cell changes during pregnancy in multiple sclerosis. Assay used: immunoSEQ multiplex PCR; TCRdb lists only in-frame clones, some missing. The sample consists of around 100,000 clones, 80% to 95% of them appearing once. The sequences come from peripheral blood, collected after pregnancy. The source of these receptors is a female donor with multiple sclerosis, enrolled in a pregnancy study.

The CDR3 DNA reads TGTGCCTGGAGTGTAGATCAGTCGTGGAAACTGTTTTTT. This codes for CAWSVDQSWKLFF. The chain links TRBV30 to TRBJ1-4; D ambiguous. The CDR3 extends over 13 amino acids. V was cut by 0 bases and J by 11 bases, with 13 bases left in between. CDR1 and CDR2 from the germline V gene are GTSNPN and SVGIG (reference sequence).

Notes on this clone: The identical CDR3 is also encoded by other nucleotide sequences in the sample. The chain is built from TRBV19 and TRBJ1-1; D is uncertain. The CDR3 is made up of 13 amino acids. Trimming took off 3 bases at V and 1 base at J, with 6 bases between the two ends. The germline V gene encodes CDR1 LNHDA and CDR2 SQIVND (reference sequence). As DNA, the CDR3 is TGTGCCAGTAGTATCGGTGGGAACACTGAAGCTTTCTTT. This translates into CASSIGGNTEAFF.

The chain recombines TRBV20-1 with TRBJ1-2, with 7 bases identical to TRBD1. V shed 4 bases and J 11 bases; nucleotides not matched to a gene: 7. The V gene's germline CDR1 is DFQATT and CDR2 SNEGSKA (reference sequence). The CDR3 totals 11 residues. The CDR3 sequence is CSATLQGSYTF. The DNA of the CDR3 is TGCAGTGCTACTCTACAGGGGTCTTACACCTTC.

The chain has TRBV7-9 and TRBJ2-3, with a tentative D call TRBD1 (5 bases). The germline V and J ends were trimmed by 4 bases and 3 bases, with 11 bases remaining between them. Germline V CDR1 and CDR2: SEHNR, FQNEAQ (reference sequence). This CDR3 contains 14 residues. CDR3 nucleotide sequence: TGTGCCAGCAGCTCAGATCCAGGGACAGATACGCAGTATTTT. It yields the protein CASSSDPGTDTQYF.

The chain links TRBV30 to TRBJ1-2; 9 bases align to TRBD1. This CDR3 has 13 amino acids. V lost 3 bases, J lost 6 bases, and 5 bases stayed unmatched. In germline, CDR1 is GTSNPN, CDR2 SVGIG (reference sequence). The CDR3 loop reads CAWRRDRVDGYTF. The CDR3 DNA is TGTGCCTGGAGGAGGGACAGGGTGGATGGCTACACCTTC.

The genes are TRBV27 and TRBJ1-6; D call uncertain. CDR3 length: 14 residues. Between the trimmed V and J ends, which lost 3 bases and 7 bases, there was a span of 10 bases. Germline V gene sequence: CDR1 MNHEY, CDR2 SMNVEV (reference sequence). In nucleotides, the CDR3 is TGTGCCAGCAGTTTCGGGAGGGTCAATTCACCCCTCCACTTT. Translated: CASSFGRVNSPLHF.

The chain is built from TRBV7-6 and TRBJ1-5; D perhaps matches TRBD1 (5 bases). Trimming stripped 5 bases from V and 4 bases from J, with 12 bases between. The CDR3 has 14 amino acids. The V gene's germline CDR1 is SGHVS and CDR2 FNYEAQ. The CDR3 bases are TGTGCCAGCAGCCGCCGTGGGGGGAATCAGCCCCAGCATTTT. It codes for CASSRRGGNQPQHF.

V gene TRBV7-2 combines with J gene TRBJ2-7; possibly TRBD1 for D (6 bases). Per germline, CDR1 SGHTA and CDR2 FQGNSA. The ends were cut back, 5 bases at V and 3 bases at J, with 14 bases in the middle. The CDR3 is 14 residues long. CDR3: CASSTTGTNYEQYF. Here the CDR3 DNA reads TGTGCCAGCAGCACTACCGGGACAAACTACGAGCAGTACTTC.

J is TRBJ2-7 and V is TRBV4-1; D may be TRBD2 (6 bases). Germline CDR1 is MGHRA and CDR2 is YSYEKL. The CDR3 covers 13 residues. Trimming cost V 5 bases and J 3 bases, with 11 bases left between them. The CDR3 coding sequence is TGCGCCAGCAGCGACCGGGGAGGCTACGAGCAGTACTTC. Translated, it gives CASSDRGGYEQYF.

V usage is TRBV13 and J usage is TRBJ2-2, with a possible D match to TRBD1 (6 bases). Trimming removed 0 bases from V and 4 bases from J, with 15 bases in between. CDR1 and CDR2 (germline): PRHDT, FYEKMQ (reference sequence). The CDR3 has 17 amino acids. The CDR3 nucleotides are TGTGCCAGCAGCTTAGGCCTTTGGGGGCGCGGCACCGGGGAGCTGTTTTTT. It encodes CASSLGLWGRGTGELFF.

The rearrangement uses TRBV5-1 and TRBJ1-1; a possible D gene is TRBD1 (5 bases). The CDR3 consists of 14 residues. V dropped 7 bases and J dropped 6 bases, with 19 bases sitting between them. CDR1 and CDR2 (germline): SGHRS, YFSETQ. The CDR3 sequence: CASGPGSDSPEAFF. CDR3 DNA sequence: TGCGCCAGCGGGCCGGGCTCTGACAGCCCTGAAGCTTTCTTT.

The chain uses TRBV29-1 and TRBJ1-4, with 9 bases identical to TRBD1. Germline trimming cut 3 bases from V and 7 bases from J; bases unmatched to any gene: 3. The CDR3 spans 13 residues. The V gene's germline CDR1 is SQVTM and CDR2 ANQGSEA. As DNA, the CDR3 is TGCAGCGTTGAGGGGACAGGGATTGAAAAACTGTTTTTT. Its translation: CSVEGTGIEKLFF. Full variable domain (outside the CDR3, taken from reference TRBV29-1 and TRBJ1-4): SAVISQKPSRDICQRGTSLTIQCQVDSQVTMMFWYRQQPGQSLTLIATANQGSEATYESGFVIDKFPISRPNLTFSTLTVSNMSPEDSSIYLCSVEGTGIEKLFFGSGTQLSVL.

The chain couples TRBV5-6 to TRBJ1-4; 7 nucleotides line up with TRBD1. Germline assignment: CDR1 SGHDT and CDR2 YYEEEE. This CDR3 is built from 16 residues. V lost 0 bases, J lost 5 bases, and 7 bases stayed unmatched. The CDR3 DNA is TGTGCCAGCAGCTTGGCAGGGACAGACGTCAATGAAAAACTGTTTTTT. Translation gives CASSLAGTDVNEKLFF.

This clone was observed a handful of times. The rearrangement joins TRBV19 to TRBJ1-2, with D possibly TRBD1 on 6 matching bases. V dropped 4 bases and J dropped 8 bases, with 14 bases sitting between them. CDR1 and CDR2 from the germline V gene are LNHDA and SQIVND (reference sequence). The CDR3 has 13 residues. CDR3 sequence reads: CASSTPTGNGYTF. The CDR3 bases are TGTGCCAGTAGTACCCCAACAGGGAACGGCTACACCTTC.

The DNA of the CDR3 is TGTGCCAGCAGTAGGTTGCCGGGGGGAATAAACACCGGGGAGCTGTTTTTT. Protein: CASSRLPGGINTGELFF. V usage is TRBV6-4 and J usage is TRBJ2-2, with 7 bases fitting TRBD2. V lost 5 bases to trimming and J lost 2 bases; unmatched junction nucleotides: 11. Germline CDR1 and CDR2: MRHNA and SNTAGT. The CDR3 spans 17 residues.

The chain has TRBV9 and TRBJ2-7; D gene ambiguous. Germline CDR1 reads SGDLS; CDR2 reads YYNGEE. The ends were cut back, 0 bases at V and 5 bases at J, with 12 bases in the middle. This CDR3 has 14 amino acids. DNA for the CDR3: TGTGCCAGCAGCGTAGAACCCTCAGTTGACGAGCAGTACTTC. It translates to CASSVEPSVDEQYF. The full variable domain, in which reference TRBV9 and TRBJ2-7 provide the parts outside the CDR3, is DSGVTQTPKHLITATGQRVTLRCSPRSGDLSVYWYQQSLDQGLQFLIQYYNGEERAKGNILERFSAQQFPDLHSELNLSSLELGDSALYFCASSVEPSVDEQYFGPGTRLTVT.

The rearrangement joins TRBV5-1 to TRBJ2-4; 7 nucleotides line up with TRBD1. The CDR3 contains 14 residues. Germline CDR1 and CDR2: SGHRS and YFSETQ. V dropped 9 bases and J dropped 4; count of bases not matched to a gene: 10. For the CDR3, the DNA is TGCGCCATCCCACACAGGGGATCTAAAAACATTCAGTACTTC. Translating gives CAIPHRGSKNIQYF.